This T cell receptor beta chain was sequenced in a study of blood T cells in healthy people across ages. Study-level results: Investigators treated diversity estimates from one million T cells as underestimates.

Germline V CDR1 and CDR2: MNHEY, SVGEGT. The CDR3 length is 15 residues. This clonotype was seen repeatedly, ten times or more. Its target is unknown. A second PCR, run for about 7 to 11 cycles, used a sample-barcoded 5' primer plus a J-beta primer mix. TCRdb passed the 5' RACE reads through MiXCR, listing each CDR3 protein once. The sample consists of about 280,000 distinct CDR3 sequences, 25% to 30% of them appearing once. Material: blood. This chain connects TRBV6-2 or TRBV6-3 to TRBJ2-7; D is possibly TRBD1 (6 bases). The J call may not be correct, given that the DNA end is closer to TRBJ2-1. The clonotype originates from a woman in her 70s in good health. The CDR3 DNA sequence: TGTGCCAGCAGTCCCCTGGGGGACATCTGGAATGAGCAGTTCTTC. Translated, it gives CASSPLGDIWNEQFF.